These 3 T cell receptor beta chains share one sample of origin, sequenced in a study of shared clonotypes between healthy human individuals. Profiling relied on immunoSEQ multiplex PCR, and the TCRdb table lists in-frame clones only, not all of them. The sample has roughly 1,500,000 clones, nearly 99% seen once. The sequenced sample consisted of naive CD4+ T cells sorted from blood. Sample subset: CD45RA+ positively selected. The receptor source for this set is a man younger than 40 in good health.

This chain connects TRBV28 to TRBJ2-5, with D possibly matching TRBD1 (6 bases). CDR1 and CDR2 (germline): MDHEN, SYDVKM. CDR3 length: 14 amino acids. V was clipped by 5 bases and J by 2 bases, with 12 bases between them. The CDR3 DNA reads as TGTGCCAGCAGTAGAACAGGGATACAAGAGACCCAGTACTTC. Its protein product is CASSRTGIQETQYF.

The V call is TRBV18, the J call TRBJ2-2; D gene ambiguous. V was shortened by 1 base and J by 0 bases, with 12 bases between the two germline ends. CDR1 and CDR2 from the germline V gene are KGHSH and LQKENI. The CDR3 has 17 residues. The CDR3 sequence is CASSPRLAVANTGELFF. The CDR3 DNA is TGTGCCAGCTCACCACGGTTGGCAGTAGCGAACACCGGGGAGCTGTTTTTT. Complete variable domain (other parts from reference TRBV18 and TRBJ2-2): NAGVMQNPRHLVRRRGQEARLRCSPMKGHSHVYWYRQLPEEGLKFMVYLQKENIIDESGMPKERFSAEFPKEGPSILRIQQVVRGDSAAYFCASSPRLAVANTGELFFGEGSRLTVL.

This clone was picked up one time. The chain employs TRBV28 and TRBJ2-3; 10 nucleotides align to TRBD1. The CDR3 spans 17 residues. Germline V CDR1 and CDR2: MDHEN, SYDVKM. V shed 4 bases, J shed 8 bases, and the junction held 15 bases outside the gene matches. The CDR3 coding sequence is TGTGCCAGCAGTTCCGGCGGGGACAGGGGACGTGCGGGTACGCAGTATTTT. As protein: CASSSGGDRGRAGTQYF.